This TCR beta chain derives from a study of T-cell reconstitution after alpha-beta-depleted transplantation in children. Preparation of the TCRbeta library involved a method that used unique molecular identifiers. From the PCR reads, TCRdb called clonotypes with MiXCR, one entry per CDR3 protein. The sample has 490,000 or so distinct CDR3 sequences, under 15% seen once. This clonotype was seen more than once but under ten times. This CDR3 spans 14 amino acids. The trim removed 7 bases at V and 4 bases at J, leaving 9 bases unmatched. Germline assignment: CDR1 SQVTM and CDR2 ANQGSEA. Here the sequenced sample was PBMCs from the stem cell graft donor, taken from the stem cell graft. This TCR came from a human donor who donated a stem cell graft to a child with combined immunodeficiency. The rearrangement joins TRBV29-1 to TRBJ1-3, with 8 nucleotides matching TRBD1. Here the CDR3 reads CSADADREGNTIYF. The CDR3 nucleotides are TGCAGCGCCGATGCGGACAGGGAGGGAAACACCATATATTTT.